The 21 T cell receptor beta chains below come from one sample, sequenced in a study of blood T cell repertoires in COVID-19. Libraries were prepared by immunoSEQ multiplex PCR; TCRdb keeps only in-frame clonotypes and omits some of them. The sample contains 130,000 to 150,000 clones, approximately 80% of which appear only once. Source material: peripheral blood. All receptors come from a human donor with acute or convalescent COVID-19. The donor label of this sample is uncertain.

CDR3 protein: CASSWGGDTEAFF. The CDR3 coding sequence is TGTGCCAGCAGCTGGGGGGGGGACACTGAAGCTTTCTTT. The chain employs TRBV11-2 and TRBJ1-1, with D possibly being TRBD1 (5 bases). With 4 bases removed from V and 3 bases from J, the gap between germline ends came to 9 bases. This CDR3 has 13 amino acids. Germline V gene sequence: CDR1 SGHAT, CDR2 FQNNGV.

This rearrangement joins TRBV12-3 or TRBV12-4 to TRBJ1-5; possibly TRBD1 for D (5 bases). The CDR3 runs to 12 residues. Trimming pared 6 bases from V and 9 bases from J, leaving 12 bases between. The CDR3 nucleotides are TGTGCCAGCAGCCTTATAAGGGGGCCCCAGCATTTT. As protein: CASSLIRGPQHF.

The rearrangement links TRBV7-9 to TRBJ2-7; D gene uncertain. V was cut by 5 bases and J by 2 bases, with 10 bases left in between. There are 13 residues in the CDR3. The germline V gene encodes CDR1 SEHNR and CDR2 FQNEAQ (reference sequence). CDR3 loop: CASSPTSTYEQYV. In DNA, the CDR3 is TGTGCCAGCAGCCCAACGTCTACCTACGAGCAGTACGTC.

This clone has a handful of counts. The same CDR3 can be traced to other DNA sequences in this sample. The chain couples TRBV5-1 to TRBJ2-1; 11 nucleotides agree with TRBD1. Germline loops: CDR1 SGHRS, CDR2 YFSETQ. The trim removed 2 bases at V and 6 bases at J, leaving 4 bases unmatched. The CDR3 is 15 amino acids. The CDR3 spells CASSFGQGASNEQFF. CDR3 sequence (DNA): TGCGCCAGCAGCTTCGGACAGGGGGCGAGCAATGAGCAGTTCTTC.

The J gene is TRBJ2-7, the V gene TRBV11-2, with D possibly TRBD2 on 5 matching bases. The germline CDR1 and CDR2 sequences are SGHAT and FQNNGV. This CDR3 has 14 residues. V lost 0 bases, J lost 4 bases, and 10 bases lay in between. The CDR3 DNA reads TGTGCCAGCAGCTTAGAGCCCTCGGGGTACGAGCAGTACTTC. It encodes CASSLEPSGYEQYF.

The gene calls are TRBV6-1 and TRBJ1-1; D remains unclear. CDR1 and CDR2 (germline): MNHNS, SASEGT. The CDR3 runs 14 residues. Trimming removed 1 base from V and 11 bases from J, with 17 bases in between. CDR3 region: CASSEDRSSLRAFF. The CDR3 nucleotides read TGTGCCAGCAGTGAAGACCGCTCTTCTTTGAGGGCTTTCTTT.

This chain connects TRBV30 to TRBJ1-1, with a weak D call TRBD1 (6 bases). The CDR3 extends over 15 amino acids. CDR1 is GTSNPN, CDR2 SVGIG, per germline (reference sequence). V was shortened by 4 bases and J by 0 bases, with 15 bases between the two germline ends. CDR3 amino acids: CAWNRGASMNTEAFF. DNA for the CDR3: TGTGCCTGGAATCGGGGGGCGAGCATGAACACTGAAGCTTTCTTT.

V and J are TRBV7-8 and TRBJ2-7; D remains ambiguous. V was trimmed by 6 bases and J by 2 bases, leaving 14 bases between them. Germline CDR1 SGHVS, CDR2 FQNEAQ. There are 14 residues in the CDR3. The CDR3: CASSTPAGTYEQYF. The DNA of the CDR3 is TGTGCCAGCAGTACCCCGGCAGGCACCTACGAGCAGTACTTC. The entire variable domain, with the rest obtained from reference TRBV7-8 and TRBJ2-7, is as follows: GAGVSQSPRYKVAKRGQDVALRCDPISGHVSLFWYQQALGQGPEFLTYFQNEAQLDKSGLPSDRFFAERPEGSVSTLKIQRTQQEDSAVYLCASSTPAGTYEQYFGPGTRLTVT.

This clone was found once. The rearrangement uses TRBV19 and TRBJ2-5; D might be TRBD2 (6 bases). The CDR3 is made up of 13 amino acids. Deletions cut 5 bases from V and 2 bases from J, with 9 bases between. Germline V gene sequence: CDR1 LNHDA, CDR2 SQIVND (reference sequence). The CDR3 DNA sequence: TGTGCCAGTAGTGCCGGGACTCAAGAGACCCAGTACTTC. Translated, it gives CASSAGTQETQYF.

The chain is built from TRBV7-9 and TRBJ1-1; D possibly corresponds to TRBD1 (6 bases). CDR3 size: 13 residues. The V and J ends lost 2 bases and 5 bases respectively, with 9 bases between them. Germline V CDR1 and CDR2: SEHNR, FQNEAQ (reference sequence). Here the CDR3 reads CASSLTGKTEAFF. As DNA, the CDR3 is TGTGCCAGCAGCTTAACAGGGAAAACTGAAGCTTTCTTT.

The rearrangement links TRBV6-5 to TRBJ1-5; 9 nucleotides line up with TRBD1. The CDR3 length is 16 residues. J gave up 8 bases and V 0 bases, and 8 bases lay outside the gene matches. Germline CDR1 reads MNHEY; CDR2 reads SVGAGI. The CDR3 reads CASSYSAGQGKEPQHF. CDR3 coding DNA: TGTGCCAGCAGTTACTCGGCAGGACAGGGGAAGGAGCCCCAGCATTTT.

The V gene is TRBV6-5, the J gene TRBJ2-1, with TRBD2 as a possible D gene (6 bases). V was trimmed by 6 bases and J by 10 bases, leaving 13 bases between them. The CDR3 totals 12 residues. Germline assignment: CDR1 MNHEY and CDR2 SVGAGI. Written as DNA, the CDR3 is TGTGCCAGCAGCCGGGCCGCGGGGGAGCAGTTCTTC. This encodes CASSRAAGEQFF.

This chain joins TRBV7-8 and TRBJ1-1, with 7 nucleotides matching TRBD1. Trimming at V came to 10 bases and at J to 0 bases, leaving 8 bases not matched to a gene. Germline loops: CDR1 SGHVS, CDR2 FQNEAQ. This CDR3 is 14 amino acids long. CDR3: CATSGGQLNTEAFF. The CDR3, as DNA: TGTGCCACCTCCGGGGGACAGTTGAACACTGAAGCTTTCTTT.

The V gene is TRBV5-8, the J gene TRBJ1-5; TRBD1 matches at 10 bases. This CDR3 is built from 15 residues. After removal of 5 bases from V and 7 bases from J, the junction contained 9 bases not matched to a gene. The germline CDR1 and CDR2 sequences are SGHTS and YDEGEE. In nucleotides, the CDR3 is TGTGCCAGCAGGGCAGGACAGGGGGGTAGGCAGCCCCAGCATTTT. It specifies CASRAGQGGRQPQHF.

There are a few counts of this clone. The chain is built from TRBV24-1 and TRBJ1-5; 8 bases are shared with TRBD1. Germline CDR1 is KGHDR and CDR2 is SFDVKD. The J segment lost 6 bases and the V segment lost 11 bases, leaving 5 bases of the junction unmatched. There are 12 residues in the CDR3. The CDR3, as DNA: TGTGCCAATCAGGGGGCTGGTCAGCCCCAGCATTTT. Protein sequence: CANQGAGQPQHF.

V and J are TRBV3-1 (or the pseudogene TRBV3-2) and TRBJ1-4; a weak D match, TRBD1 (5 bases). The germline V gene has CDR1 LGHDT and CDR2 YNNKEL (reference sequence). There are 15 residues in the CDR3. V shed 5 bases and J shed 7 bases, with 17 bases lying between them. The CDR3: CASSLTQVGGEKLFF. As DNA, the CDR3 is TGTGCCAGCAGCTTAACGCAGGTGGGGGGTGAAAAACTGTTTTTT.

V and J are TRBV3-1 (or the pseudogene TRBV3-2) and TRBJ2-7, with 8 bases that match TRBD1. The CDR3 is made up of 13 amino acids. Trimming at V came to 2 bases and at J to 6 bases, leaving 3 bases not matched to a gene. Germline CDR1 reads LGHDT; CDR2 reads YNNKEL (reference sequence). Here the CDR3 DNA reads TGTGCCAGCAGCCAATTAACAGGGGGCGAGCAGTACTTC. It specifies CASSQLTGGEQYF.

The J gene is TRBJ2-7, the V gene TRBV5-6, with D perhaps matching TRBD1 (6 bases). Germline CDR1 is SGHDT and CDR2 is YYEEEE. The CDR3 has 13 amino acids. Trimming took off 5 bases at V and 3 bases at J, with 12 bases between the two ends. The CDR3 region has the DNA TGTGCCAGCAGTCTAGGACAGAGCTACGAGCAGTACGTC. It codes for CASSLGQSYEQYV.

The sample holds a few counts of this clone. V and J are TRBV6-5 and TRBJ1-4; TRBD1 might be the D (6 bases). Trimming cost V 2 bases and J 4 bases, with 14 bases left between them. Germline V gene sequence: CDR1 MNHEY, CDR2 SVGAGI. The CDR3 is made up of 16 amino acids. The CDR3 coding sequence is TGTGCCAGCAGTTACGGGGAGGGGGGAAGTAATGAAAAACTGTTTTTT. Protein sequence: CASSYGEGGSNEKLFF.

The chain recombines TRBV5-4 with TRBJ1-1; perhaps TRBD1 as D (5 bases). CDR1 is SGHNT and CDR2 is YYREEE in the germline V gene (reference sequence). The CDR3 runs 14 residues. Trimming cost V 4 bases and J 1 base, with 11 bases left between them. CDR3 DNA: TGTGCCAGCAGCCCCCAGGGCTCGAACACTGAAGCTTTCTTT. It yields the protein CASSPQGSNTEAFF.

This clone appeared a few times. The V and J genes are TRBV6-1 and TRBJ1-1, with 9 positions matching TRBD1. The CDR3 contains 14 residues. V shed 2 bases, J shed 4 bases, and the junction held 2 bases outside the gene matches. Germline CDR1 and CDR2: MNHNS and SASEGT. The CDR3 spells CASSETGGGTEAFF. The CDR3, as DNA: TGTGCCAGCAGTGAAACAGGGGGCGGCACTGAAGCTTTCTTT.